These 32 T cell receptor beta chains originate from one sample sequenced in a study of shared T cell receptors in the human thymus. This table comes from immunoSEQ multiplex PCR, and its TCRdb copy is limited to in-frame clones, with some not included. The sample gives approximately 660,000 clones, around 87% of which show up once; approximately 0.01% is in the top ten. These data also formed part of another study, on human thymus T cells.

The specimen was thymocytes. Receptors were obtained from a boy under three years old with a congenital heart defect.

This chain joins TRBV9 and TRBJ2-2; TRBD2 might be the D (6 bases). The V and J ends lost 0 bases and 8 bases respectively, with 20 bases between them. Looked up from germline, CDR1 is SGDLS and CDR2 is YYNGEE. The CDR3 extends over 17 amino acids. The CDR3 nucleotides read TGTGCCAGCAGCGTAGGATCAGGTTGGAGGGGTGAAGGGGAGCTGTTTTTT. This sequence encodes CASSVGSGWRGEGELFF. Together with reference TRBV9 and TRBJ2-2, the CDR3 gives the full variable domain: DSGVTQTPKHLITATGQRVTLRCSPRSGDLSVYWYQQSLDQGLQFLIQYYNGEERAKGNILERFSAQQFPDLHSELNLSSLELGDSALYFCASSVGSGWRGEGELFFGEGSRLTVL.

This chain links TRBV5-4 with TRBJ2-1; 10 bases agree with TRBD1. With V trimmed by 1 base and J by 5 bases, 9 bases remained unmatched. There are 17 residues in the CDR3. The germline CDR1 and CDR2 sequences are SGHNT and YYREEE (reference sequence). The CDR3 loop is CASSLWGRQGAHNEQFF. The CDR3 coding sequence is TGTGCCAGCAGCTTGTGGGGGCGACAGGGGGCGCACAATGAGCAGTTCTTC.

V is TRBV29-1 and J is TRBJ2-1; no clear D gene. Germline V CDR1 and CDR2: SQVTM, ANQGSEA. CDR3 length: 14 residues. The V and J ends lost 3 bases and 1 base respectively, with 10 bases between them. CDR3 sequence (DNA): TGCAGCGTTGATGCGTTCCAATCCTACAATGAGCAGTTCTTC. It yields the protein CSVDAFQSYNEQFF.

On this clone itself: Other DNA variants within this sample encode the same CDR3. The chain employs TRBV27 and TRBJ1-5, with a possible D match to TRBD1 (5 bases). The germline V and J ends were trimmed by 0 bases and 7 bases, with 7 bases remaining between them. The CDR3 consists of 13 residues. The germline V gene encodes CDR1 MNHEY and CDR2 SMNVEV (reference sequence). CDR3 in amino acids: CASSLSGGQPQHF. CDR3 coding DNA: TGTGCCAGCAGTTTATCGGGGGGACAGCCCCAGCATTTT.

The chain couples TRBV6-5 to TRBJ2-7; TRBD2 aligns across 14 bases. The V gene's germline CDR1 is MNHEY and CDR2 SVGAGI. Trimming removed 0 bases from V and 6 bases from J; junction bases left unmatched: 4. CDR3 size: 16 residues. This CDR3 reads CASSYSGLAGAGEQYF. In nucleotides, the CDR3 is TGTGCCAGCAGTTACTCGGGACTAGCGGGAGCAGGCGAGCAGTACTTC.

The V and J genes are TRBV21-1 and TRBJ2-5; the D call of TRBD2 is as the table states it, not checked on the DNA. TRBV21-1 is given as a pseudogene. This CDR3 has 15 residues. The CDR3 reads CASRVKGREGETQYF. In DNA, the CDR3 is TGTGCCAGCAGGGTAAAGGGGAGGGAAGGAGAGACCCAGTACTTC.

CDR3 DNA sequence: TGTGCCAGCAGCCACCGGGACAACAATGAGCAGTTCTTC. This codes for CASSHRDNNEQFF. J is TRBJ2-1 and V is TRBV7-9, with a possible D match to TRBD1 (6 bases). Germline V lookup: CDR1 SEHNR, CDR2 FQNEAQ (reference sequence). Trimming took 5 bases from V and 5 from J, leaving 10 bases between them. The CDR3 totals 13 residues.

Note on this clone: Other DNA sequences in the same sample also yield this CDR3. The gene calls are TRBV19 and TRBJ2-5; D unresolved. The CDR3 sequence is 11 residues long. From germline, CDR1 is LNHDA and CDR2 SQIVND (reference sequence). Deletions cut 3 bases from V and 5 bases from J, with 4 bases between. The CDR3 DNA is TGTGCCAGTAGTATCAGTGAGACCCAGTACTTC. Its translation is CASSISETQYF.

This clone has a single count. This chain joins TRBV4-2 and TRBJ2-3; weak D call: TRBD2 (6 bases). V lost 0 bases to trimming and J lost 7 bases, with 17 bases between them. Germline CDR1 is LGHNA and CDR2 is YNFKEQ. This CDR3 is 16 amino acids long. CDR3 amino acids: CASSQEDYPLVHTQYF. CDR3 nucleotides: TGTGCCAGCAGCCAAGAGGACTACCCATTAGTTCATACGCAGTATTTT.

The chain combines TRBV9 with TRBJ2-1; 14 nucleotides agree with TRBD2. Germline loops: CDR1 SGDLS, CDR2 YYNGEE. Unmatched junction bases numbered 5, after V lost 5 bases and J lost 1 base. The length of the CDR3 is 17 residues. CDR3 bases: TGTGCCAGCAGTGTGGGACTAGCGGGGGTTTCCTACAATGAGCAGTTCTTC. It yields the protein CASSVGLAGVSYNEQFF.

The table lists this clone with a count of one. V gene TRBV4-1 combines with J gene TRBJ2-5; TRBD2 agrees at 15 bases. Germline loops: CDR1 MGHRA, CDR2 YSYEKL. The CDR3 is made up of 17 amino acids. V lost 6 bases and J lost 5; bases outside the gene matches: 10. The CDR3 loop is CASRPGLAGGQEETQYF. The DNA for the CDR3 is TGCGCCAGCAGACCGGGACTAGCGGGAGGCCAGGAGGAGACCCAGTACTTC.

The V and J genes are TRBV4-1 and TRBJ2-5, with 8 bases lining up with TRBD2. This CDR3 has 16 amino acids. Germline V CDR1 and CDR2: MGHRA, YSYEKL. V dropped 4 bases and J dropped 3; count of bases not matched to a gene: 10. The CDR3 DNA reads TGCGCCAGCAGCCCTACCCCTAGCGGGCAAAAAGAGACCCAGTACTTC. Protein: CASSPTPSGQKETQYF.

This clone was picked up a small number of times. V and J are TRBV19 and TRBJ2-5, with 8 bases lining up with TRBD2. The CDR3 is 13 residues long. Germline-derived CDR1 and CDR2 are LNHDA and SQIVND (reference sequence). The CDR3 region is CTSYREGEETQYF. In nucleotides, the CDR3 is TGTACCTCTTATCGGGAGGGGGAGGAGACCCAGTACTTC. Variable domain in full (rest from reference TRBV19 and TRBJ2-5): DGGITQSPKYLFRKEGQNVTLSCEQNLNHDAMYWYRQDPGQGLRLIYYSQIVNDFQKGDIAEGYSVSREKKESFPLTVTSAQKNPTAFYLCTSYREGEETQYFGPGTRLLVL.

This chain uses TRBV30 with TRBJ1-2, with 7 nucleotides matching TRBD1. The germline V gene has CDR1 GTSNPN and CDR2 SVGIG (reference sequence). V shed 0 bases, J shed 0 bases, and the junction held 1 base outside the gene matches. The CDR3 contains 14 residues. CDR3 loop: CAWSVDRTNYGYTF. CDR3 bases: TGTGCCTGGAGTGTGGACAGGACTAACTATGGCTACACCTTC.

The rearrangement joins TRBV4-2 to TRBJ2-7, with D tentatively TRBD2 (5 bases). The germline V gene encodes CDR1 LGHNA and CDR2 YNFKEQ. This CDR3 has 16 amino acids. The V gene lost 1 base and the J gene lost 2 bases, with 15 bases spanning the gap. CDR3 region: CASSQAESDSPYEQYF. The CDR3 coding sequence is TGTGCCAGCAGCCAAGCCGAATCGGACTCTCCCTACGAGCAGTACTTC.

The chain employs TRBV7-6 and TRBJ2-5; D is ambiguous. The end of the DNA is better explained by TRBJ2-7, so the J call may be wrong. The CDR3 extends over 12 amino acids. Germline V CDR1 and CDR2: SGHVS, FNYEAQ. CDR3 region: CASSPHPYEQYF. CDR3 in DNA: TGTGCCAGCAGCCCGCACCCCTACGAGCAGTACTTC.

The V and J genes are TRBV4-3 and TRBJ2-1; 9 nucleotides agree with TRBD2. J was trimmed by 0 bases and V by 3 bases; bases with no gene match: 3. The CDR3 loop spans 16 amino acids. Germline V gene data show CDR1 as LGHNA and CDR2 as YSLEER. The CDR3 DNA reads TGCGCCAGCAGCCACCATAGCGGGAGCTCCTACAATGAGCAGTTCTTC. Its translation: CASSHHSGSSYNEQFF.

This rearrangement joins TRBV19 to TRBJ2-7, with a tentative D call TRBD1 (6 bases). This CDR3 has 14 residues. Germline CDR1 and CDR2: LNHDA and SQIVND (reference sequence). The ends were cut back, 3 bases at V and 5 bases at J, with 14 bases in the middle. The CDR3 is CASSIDRLGNEQYF. The CDR3 nucleotides are TGTGCCAGTAGTATTGACAGGCTGGGGAACGAGCAGTACTTC.

This sequence joins TRBV25-1 and TRBJ1-1; 7 bases agree with TRBD1. The V gene end was trimmed by 2 bases and the J gene end by 6 bases; junction bases not matched to a gene: 3. The CDR3 has 13 amino acids. Germline CDR1 is MGHDK and CDR2 is SYGVNS. The CDR3 protein is CASSERDRAEAFF. The CDR3 nucleotides are TGTGCCAGCAGTGAACGGGACAGAGCTGAAGCTTTCTTT.

V usage is TRBV5-4 and J usage is TRBJ2-7, with D tentatively TRBD2 (6 bases). The germline CDR1 and CDR2 sequences are SGHNT and YYREEE (reference sequence). CDR3 length: 14 amino acids. The V gene lost 4 bases and the J gene lost 0 bases, with 11 bases spanning the gap. CDR3 in amino acids: CASSRAGFSYEQYF. CDR3 bases: TGTGCCAGCAGCAGAGCGGGTTTCTCCTACGAGCAGTACTTC. Full variable domain (rest looked up from reference TRBV5-4 and TRBJ2-7): ETGVTQSPTHLIKTRGQQVTLRCSSQSGHNTVSWYQQALGQGPQFIFQYYREEENGRGNFPPRFSGLQFPNYSSELNVNALELDDSALYLCASSRAGFSYEQYFGPGTRLTVT.

V and J are TRBV29-1 and TRBJ1-2, with 9 bases matching TRBD1. The CDR3 is 14 residues long. The junction had 9 bases not matched to a gene; V was cut back by 6 bases and J by 4 bases. Germline V lookup: CDR1 SQVTM, CDR2 ANQGSEA. CDR3 bases: TGCAGCGTAGGGGACAGGGATCGGGTCTATGGCTACACCTTC. The encoded protein is CSVGDRDRVYGYTF.

The rearrangement uses TRBV19 and TRBJ2-1; tentatively, D is TRBD2 (5 bases). Trimming took off 5 bases at V and 7 bases at J, with 18 bases between the two ends. Germline V gene data show CDR1 as LNHDA and CDR2 as SQIVND (reference sequence). The CDR3 is 15 residues long. The DNA for the CDR3 is TGTGCCAGTAGTGTAGCGTTTCACCGAGGGAATGAGCAGTTCTTC. This translates into CASSVAFHRGNEQFF.

The rearrangement uses TRBV13 and TRBJ1-4, with 10 bases lining up with TRBD1. The CDR3 has 15 residues. CDR1 and CDR2 from the germline V gene are PRHDT and FYEKMQ (reference sequence). V lost 4 bases, J lost 5 bases, and 4 bases stayed unmatched. Here the CDR3 DNA reads TGTGCCAGCAGCTCCCTGGGACAGGGGAATGAAAAACTGTTTTTT. Encoded protein: CASSSLGQGNEKLFF.

The V and J genes are TRBV10-1 and TRBJ2-1; D possibly corresponds to TRBD1 (6 bases). Germline-derived CDR1 and CDR2 are WNHNN and SYGVQD (reference sequence). The CDR3 runs 17 residues. V was cut by 8 bases and J by 0 bases, with 20 bases left in between. CDR3 nucleotide sequence: TGCGCCAGCTCGGGACACTCGTTCCCTGTCTCCTACAATGAGCAGTTCTTC. This gives the protein CASSGHSFPVSYNEQFF.

The chain recombines TRBV12-5 with TRBJ2-7; 7 bases are a match to TRBD2. Germline V gene data show CDR1 as LGHNT and CDR2 as FRNRAP. CDR3 size: 15 residues. Losses at the gene ends were 3 bases for V and 3 bases for J; bases not matched to a gene: 8. The CDR3 region has the DNA TGTGCTAGTGGTTTTGAGGGAGGGGTTCTCTACGAGCAGTACTTC. Encoded protein: CASGFEGGVLYEQYF. The complete variable domain, with remaining parts taken from reference TRBV12-5 and TRBJ2-7, reads DARVTQTPRHKVTEMGQEVTMRCQPILGHNTVFWYRQTMMQGLELLAYFRNRAPLDDSGMPKDRFSAEMPDATLATLKIQPSEPRDSAVYFCASGFEGGVLYEQYFGPGTRLTVT.

The V and J genes are TRBV7-2 and TRBJ1-2; TRBD1 aligns across 7 bases. The CDR3 consists of 15 residues. V trimming: 1 base; J trimming: 5 bases; junction bases outside the gene matches: 7. Germline V gene data show CDR1 as SGHTA and CDR2 as FQGNSA. The CDR3 coding sequence is TGTGCCAGCAGCTTAGGACAGGGCCGGTTTTATGGCTACACCTTC. It is translated as CASSLGQGRFYGYTF. The whole variable domain, filled in from reference TRBV7-2 and TRBJ1-2, reads GAGVSQSPSNKVTEKGKDVELRCDPISGHTALYWYRQSLGQGLEFLIYFQGNSAPDKSGLPSDRFSAERTGGSVSTLTIQRTQQEDSAVYLCASSLGQGRFYGYTFGSGTRLTVV.

V is TRBV18 and J is TRBJ2-2; the match to TRBD2 covers 7 bases. Per germline, CDR1 KGHSH and CDR2 LQKENI. This CDR3 has 15 amino acids. V was pared by 1 base and J by 8 bases, with 7 bases of the junction left unmatched. The DNA of the CDR3 is TGTGCCAGCTCACCACGCGGACTAGGTGGTGGGGAGCTGTTTTTT. Its protein product is CASSPRGLGGGELFF.

The V and J genes are TRBV6-1 and TRBJ2-5; the match to TRBD1 covers 7 bases. CDR1 MNHNS and CDR2 SASEGT come from the germline V gene. This CDR3 contains 15 residues. Trimming at V came to 6 bases and at J to 5 bases, leaving 12 bases not matched to a gene. CDR3 sequence (DNA): TGTGCCAGCAGGATACCGGGACAGCTAGGGGAGACCCAGTACTTC. This translates into CASRIPGQLGETQYF.

V gene TRBV4-3 combines with J gene TRBJ2-2, with D possibly TRBD2 on 6 matching bases. The V end was cut by 3 bases, the J end by 4 bases, with 12 bases between. CDR1 is LGHNA, CDR2 YSLEER, per germline. The CDR3 loop spans 15 amino acids. CDR3 DNA: TGCGCCAGCAGCCACGAGCGGGCGGGCACCGGGGAGCTGTTTTTT. This gives the protein CASSHERAGTGELFF.

The V and J genes are TRBV5-1 and TRBJ2-7; 8 positions match TRBD2. Germline CDR1 is SGHRS and CDR2 is YFSETQ. CDR3 length equals 15 residues. J lost 5 bases, V lost 4 bases, and 11 bases had no gene match. As DNA, the CDR3 is TGCGCCAGCAGCGTGTCAACTAGCGGACGGGACGAGCAGTACTTC. Translating gives CASSVSTSGRDEQYF.

The rearrangement links TRBV7-9 to TRBJ2-7; 9 nucleotides line up with TRBD1. V gave up 2 bases and J gave up 5 bases; unmatched junction bases: 7. The CDR3 totals 15 residues. CDR1 and CDR2 (germline): SEHNR, FQNEAQ (reference sequence). DNA for the CDR3: TGTGCCAGCAGCTTATTACAGGGGGCGATCCACGAGCAGTACTTC. It yields the protein CASSLLQGAIHEQYF.

The chain couples TRBV30 to TRBJ2-1; 15 bases align to TRBD2. The germline gives CDR1 GTSNPN, CDR2 SVGIG (reference sequence). V shed 5 bases, J shed 8 bases, and the junction held 4 bases outside the gene matches. CDR3 length: 14 residues. CDR3: CAWGTSGRCDEQFF. The CDR3 nucleotides are TGTGCCTGGGGGACTAGCGGGAGGTGTGATGAGCAGTTCTTC.